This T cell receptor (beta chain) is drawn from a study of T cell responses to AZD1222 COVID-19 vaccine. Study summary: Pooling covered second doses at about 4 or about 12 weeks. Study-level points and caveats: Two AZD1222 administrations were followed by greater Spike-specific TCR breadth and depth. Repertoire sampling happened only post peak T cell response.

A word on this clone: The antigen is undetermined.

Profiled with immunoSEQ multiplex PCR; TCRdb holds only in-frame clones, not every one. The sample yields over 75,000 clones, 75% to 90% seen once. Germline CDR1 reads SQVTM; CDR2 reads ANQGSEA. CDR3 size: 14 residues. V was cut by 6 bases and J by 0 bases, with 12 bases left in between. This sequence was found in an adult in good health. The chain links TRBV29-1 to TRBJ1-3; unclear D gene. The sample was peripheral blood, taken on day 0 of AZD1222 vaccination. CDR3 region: CSVSPGLSGNTIYF. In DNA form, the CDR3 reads TGCAGCGTAAGCCCAGGACTCTCTGGAAACACCATATATTTT.